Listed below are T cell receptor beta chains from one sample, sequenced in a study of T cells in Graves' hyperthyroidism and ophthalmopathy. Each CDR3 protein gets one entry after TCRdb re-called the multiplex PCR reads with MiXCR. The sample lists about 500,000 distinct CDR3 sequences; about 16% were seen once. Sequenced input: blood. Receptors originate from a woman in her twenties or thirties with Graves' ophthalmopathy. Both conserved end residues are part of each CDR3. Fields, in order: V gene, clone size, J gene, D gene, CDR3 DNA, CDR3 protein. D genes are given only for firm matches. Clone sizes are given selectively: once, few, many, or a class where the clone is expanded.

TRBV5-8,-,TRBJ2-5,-,TGTGCCAGCGCATCTGGTCCGGTGGGGGAGACCCAGTACTTC,CASASGPVGETQYF
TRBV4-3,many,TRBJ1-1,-,TGCGCCAGCAGCGAGAGGGGATGGGGTGAAGCTTTCTTT,CASSERGWGEAFF
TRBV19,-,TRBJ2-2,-,TGTGCCAGTAGTATTCAGGGGCAAGCCGGGGAGCTGTTTTTT,CASSIQGQAGELFF
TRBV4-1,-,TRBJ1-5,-,TGCGCCAGCAGCCAAGGTGTATGGAACAGAGGTCAGCCCCAGCATTTT,CASSQGVWNRGQPQHF
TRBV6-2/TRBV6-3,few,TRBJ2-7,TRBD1,TGTGCCAGCAGAGAAGGACAGGTGAATGCCGAGCAGTACTTC,CASREGQVNAEQYF
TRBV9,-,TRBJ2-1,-,TGTGCCAGCAGCGTCTCACGAAACGGCAATGAGCAGTTCTTC,CASSVSRNGNEQFF
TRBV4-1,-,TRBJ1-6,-,TGCGCCAGCAGCCAAAACCAAGCTTCACCCCTCCACTTT,CASSQNQASPLHF
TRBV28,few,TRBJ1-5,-,TGTGCCAGCAAAACGCCGGGCTTGGGTCAGCCCCAGCATTTT,CASKTPGLGQPQHF
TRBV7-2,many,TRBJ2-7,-,TGTGCCAGCAGCCGGCTTTCTACCTACGAGCAGTACTTC,CASSRLSTYEQYF
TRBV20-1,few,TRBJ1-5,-,TGCAGTGCTAGCCGGGGGCGCGTCAATCAGCCCCAGCATTTT,CSASRGRVNQPQHF
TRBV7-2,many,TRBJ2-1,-,TGTGCCAGCAGCCTCCGGGACCCCAATGAGCAGTTCTTC,CASSLRDPNEQFF
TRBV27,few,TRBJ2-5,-,TGTGCCAGCAGTCTGACCCAGGGGTCGGAGACCCAGTACTTC,CASSLTQGSETQYF
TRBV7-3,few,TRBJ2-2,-,TGTGCCAGCAGCCCGGCTCCGGTCGGGGAGCTGTTTTTT,CASSPAPVGELFF
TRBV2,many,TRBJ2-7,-,TGTGCCAGCAGGGCCGGGACACAATCCTACGAGCAGTACTTC,CASRAGTQSYEQYF
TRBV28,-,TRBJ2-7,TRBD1,TGTGCCAGCAGTCTGCCCTGGACAGGGGGCTACGAGCAGTACTTC,CASSLPWTGGYEQYF
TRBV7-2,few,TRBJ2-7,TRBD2,TGTGCCAGCAGCTATCTTTTAGCGGGAGTCGAGCAGTACTTC,CASSYLLAGVEQYF
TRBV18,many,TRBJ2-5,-,TGTGCCAGCTCACCAGGGGATGAAGAGACCCAGTACTTC,CASSPGDEETQYF
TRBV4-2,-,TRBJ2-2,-,TGTGCCAGCAGCCAAGATTCGAAGGGGGGGAACACCGGGGAGCTGTTTTTT,CASSQDSKGGNTGELFF
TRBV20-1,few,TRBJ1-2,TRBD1,TGCAGTGCTAGTCGACAGGGAAAGGACTATGGCTACACCTTC,CSASRQGKDYGYTF
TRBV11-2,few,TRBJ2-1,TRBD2,TGTGCCAGCAGCTTGGAACCGGGACTAGCGGTACTTAGCTCCTACAATGAGCAGTTCTTC,CASSLEPGLAVLSSYNEQFF
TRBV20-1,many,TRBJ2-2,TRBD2,TGCAGTGCTAGACCATCGATAGCGGGGAGCGCCAACACCGGGGAGCTGTTTTTT,CSARPSIAGSANTGELFF
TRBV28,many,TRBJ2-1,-,TGTGCCAGCACGGCAGAGACCTACAATGAGCAGTTCTTC,CASTAETYNEQFF
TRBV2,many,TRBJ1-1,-,TGTGCCAGCAGTGAGGGAGATGAAGCTTTCTTT,CASSEGDEAFF
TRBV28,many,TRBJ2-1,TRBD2,TGTGCCAGCAGTTTCCCCGGGACTAGCGGCTACAATGAGCAGTTCTTC,CASSFPGTSGYNEQFF
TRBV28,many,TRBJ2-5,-,TGTGCCAGCAGTCGGGCGGGCCGCGGTAGCGAGACCCAGTACTTC,CASSRAGRGSETQYF
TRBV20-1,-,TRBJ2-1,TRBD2,TGCAGTGCTAGAGTTGGGGCTAGCGGGGGGTACAATGAGCAGTTCTTC,CSARVGASGGYNEQFF
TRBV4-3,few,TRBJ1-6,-,TGCGCCAGCAGCCAAGATGTTGGCAGGGCGGGTTCACCCCTCCACTTT,CASSQDVGRAGSPLHF
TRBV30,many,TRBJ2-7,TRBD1,TGTGCCTGGAGTGTGGACAGGGCCCCATCGTACGAGCAGTACTTC,CAWSVDRAPSYEQYF
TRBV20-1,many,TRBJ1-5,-,TGCAGTGCTGGACCCCGCTATCAGCCCCAGCATTTT,CSAGPRYQPQHF
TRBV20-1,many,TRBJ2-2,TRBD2,TGCAGTGCTAGAGACTCCACCGGACTAGTTTCGAACACCGGGGAGCTGTTTTTT,CSARDSTGLVSNTGELFF
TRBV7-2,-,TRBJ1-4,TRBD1,TGTGCCAGCAGCTACACCCGGGACAGGGATGAAAAACTGTTTTTT,CASSYTRDRDEKLFF
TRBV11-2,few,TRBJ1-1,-,TGTGCCAGCAGCTTAGATTCGTACACTGAAGCTCTCTTT,CASSLDSYTEALF
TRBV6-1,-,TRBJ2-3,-,TGTGCCAGCACAGCGCCTCTAGGCACAGATACGCAGTATTTT,CASTAPLGTDTQYF
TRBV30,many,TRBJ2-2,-,TGTGCGAGGGGGTTAGTGGCGGGGGAGCTGTTTTTT,CARGLVAGELFF
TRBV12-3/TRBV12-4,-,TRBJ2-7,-,TGTGCCAGCAGTTTAGACGGACTCGTAGGGCAGTACTTC,CASSLDGLVGQYF
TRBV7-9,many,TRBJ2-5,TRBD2,TGTGCCAGCAGCCCTCAAGGGACTAGCGCGTACCAAGAGACCCAGTACTTC,CASSPQGTSAYQETQYF
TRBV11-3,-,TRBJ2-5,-,TGTGCCAGCAGCCCATCGGACAGTCCGGAGACCCAGTACTTC,CASSPSDSPETQYF
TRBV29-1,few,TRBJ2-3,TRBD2,TGCAGCGTTGCCCGGACTAGCGGGAGCACAGATACGCAGTATTTT,CSVARTSGSTDTQYF
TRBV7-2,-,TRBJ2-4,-,TGTGCCAGCAGCTTAGCGGTGACTAGTGCCAAAAACATTCAGTACTTC,CASSLAVTSAKNIQYF
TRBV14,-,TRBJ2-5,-,TGTGCCAGCAGCCACGGACCCCTGAAGGGCCAGTACTTC,CASSHGPLKGQYF
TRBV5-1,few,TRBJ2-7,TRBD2,TGCGCCAGCAGCTTGGCCTTGGGGGGGGGTAACGAGCAGTACTTC,CASSLALGGGNEQYF